This T cell receptor beta chain was documented in a study of glioma-infiltrating T cells after dendritic cell vaccination. Study summary: Between the early 2000s and the early 2010s, patients got autologous tumor lysate-pulsed dendritic cell vaccines.

The repertoire was sequenced with immunoSEQ multiplex PCR; TCRdb's copy has only in-frame clones and lacks some. The sample includes 100,000 to 120,000 clones, around 89% seen only once; the top ten take 2.7%. V lost 0 bases to trimming and J lost 4 bases; unmatched junction nucleotides: 4. CDR1 and CDR2 from the germline V gene are PRHDT and FYEKMQ (reference sequence). CDR3 size: 15 residues. Time point described: after dendritic cell vaccination, including at tumor progression/relapse. The sample consisted of blood, taken after dendritic cell vaccination. The sequence was obtained from a human donor with glioblastoma. The gene calls are TRBV13 and TRBJ2-7; TRBD1 matches at 9 bases. The CDR3 coding sequence is TGTGCCAGCAGCTTAGGGACAGGGGGACCTTACGAGCAGTACTTC. Amino acid sequence: CASSLGTGGPYEQYF.